Sequencing of this T cell receptor (beta chain) was carried out in a study of response to subunit inactivated influenza vaccine (dated by TCRdb to the late 2010s). Regarding the complete study: Deep quantitative profiling of the T cell receptor repertoire was used in the study to follow responses to a trivalent subunit inactivated influenza vaccine.

V is shortened by 8 bases, J by 4 bases, and the region joining them spans 15 bases. The CDR3 holds 13 amino acids from the cysteine to the phenylalanine. CDR3 DNA is the only sequence kept; it has 39 bases, read in frame from the first base. In the germline V gene (reference sequence), CDR1 corresponds to MNHEY and CDR2 to SMNVEV. Library preparation was by RT-PCR. Sequenced on an Illumina HiSeq 2500. The raw public data were reprocessed by TCRdb itself: fastp quality trimming at Q25, MiXCR clonotype calling, in-frame beta chains only. Entries that share a CDR3 protein sequence are merged under the most common genes and DNA. In this sample the table shows hundreds of thousands of distinct CDR3 sequences, less than 15% of which occur a single time. The biggest ten clones account for 7.5% to 9% of the sample. Of note for this clonotype: Its antigen remains undetermined. Base qualities are missing; no much larger clone stands one base away.

Here is what the overall study found, with its caveats: According to the authors, only a limited number of new T cells may be recruited by each seasonal influenza vaccination.

The sequences come from PBMCs from blood, collected 14 days before vaccination. This sequence originates from a man aged 50 to 60 who received an inactivated influenza vaccine. Donor details come from another sample of the same person, matched by shared clones. The rearrangement joined TRBV27 to TRBJ2-7; the best D guess is TRBD1, with 7 bases matching. The DNA sequence is given as TGTGCCAGCGGCGGGACAGAGTATTACGAGCAGTACTTC. Protein translation: CASGGTEYYEQYF.